A single sample gave rise to the 2 T cell receptor beta chains below, sequenced in a study of blood T cell repertoires in COVID-19 (dated by TCRdb to 2019 to 2021). Receptor libraries were prepared by the immunoSEQ multiplex PCR assay. Here the immuneACCESS table is served through TCRdb, limited to in-frame sequences with V and J called. Missing clones are a known gap in these copies; in checked studies unresolved V genes cover under half, and the rest lacks a known reason. This sample comprises roughly 200,000 clones, around 88% of them detected only once. More than 1.4% of the sample is held by the ten biggest clonotypes. The specimen sequenced was peripheral blood. The receptors come from a man aged 18-30 years with active or convalescent COVID-19.

J is TRBJ2-1 and V is TRBV11-2, with 8 bases fitting TRBD2. V trimming: 5 bases; J trimming: 6 bases; junction bases outside the gene matches: 15. The CDR3 contains 17 residues. CDR1 is SGHAT and CDR2 is FQNNGV in the germline V gene. CDR3 region: CASSPHPGRGVTNEQFF. The CDR3 bases are TGTGCCAGCAGCCCGCACCCCGGGCGGGGGGTTACCAATGAGCAGTTCTTC.

This clone has only one observation. The chain employs TRBV11-2 and TRBJ2-5, with 13 nucleotides matching TRBD2. Germline CDR1 reads SGHAT; CDR2 reads FQNNGV. V lost 4 bases to trimming and J lost 5 bases; unmatched junction nucleotides: 4. The CDR3 sequence is 15 residues long. CDR3 sequence reads: CASSSGTSGMETQYF. For the CDR3, the DNA is TGTGCCAGCAGCTCCGGGACTAGCGGGATGGAGACCCAGTACTTC.